The clone carrying this TCR beta chain has ten or more counts. Antigen specificity is unknown. This specimen comes from a study of T-cell memory formation after mild COVID-19. TCRdb re-derived calls from the 5' RACE reads in MiXCR, one entry per CDR3 protein. This table has fewer than 350,000 distinct CDR3 sequences, around 17% appearing once. Regarding the study as a whole: Cross-reactive memory appears to have joined, as suggested by some responding clones showing up in pre-infection memory. Day 37-peaking second-wave clones had unconfirmed SARS-CoV-2 specificity. Clones that contracted from day 15 to 85 were balanced CD4/CD8, while later expanders leaned CD4+.

CDR3 size: 14 residues. CDR1 and CDR2 from the germline V gene are SGHKS and YYEKEE (reference sequence). J gave up 4 bases and V 5 bases, and 5 bases lay outside the gene matches. This chain links TRBV5-5 with TRBJ2-1, with 8 bases lining up with TRBD1. This receptor was identified in a young man who had mild COVID-19 (a few samples of this study predate the infection). Cell type and time point are not known. Sequencing was performed on PBMCs or a T cell subset sorted from them (not recorded which). The CDR3 DNA reads TGTGCCAGCAGACGGGACAGGTCTTACAATGAGCAGTTCTTC. Translating it yields CASRRDRSYNEQFF.